These 21 T cell receptor beta chains share one sample of origin, sequenced in a study of T cell responses to AZD1222 COVID-19 vaccine (dated by TCRdb to the early 2020s). The sample's time point label, decoded: baseline before first vaccination. The library was produced with the immunoSEQ multiplex PCR assay. The immuneACCESS repertoire file appears here via TCRdb, limited to in-frame rearrangements. These files lack a portion of the clones; in checked studies, under half of the deficit traces to unresolved V genes, and the cause of the others is not known. The sample includes some 150,000 clones, with 70% to 90% observed a single time. The top ten clonotypes cover under 3.5% of the sample. The sequenced sample was peripheral blood, obtained on day 0 of AZD1222 vaccination. These receptors were obtained from an adult in good health.

This chain connects TRBV9 to TRBJ1-4; TRBD1 agrees at 7 bases. Germline V CDR1 and CDR2: SGDLS, YYNGEE. The CDR3 has 15 residues. V gave up 0 bases and J gave up 5 bases; unmatched junction bases: 4. The CDR3 sequence: CASSVEAGGNEKLFF. DNA of the CDR3: TGTGCCAGCAGCGTAGAGGCAGGGGGAAATGAAAAACTGTTTTTT. The variable domain in full, with the rest retrieved from reference TRBV9 and TRBJ1-4, is DSGVTQTPKHLITATGQRVTLRCSPRSGDLSVYWYQQSLDQGLQFLIQYYNGEERAKGNILERFSAQQFPDLHSELNLSSLELGDSALYFCASSVEAGGNEKLFFGSGTQLSVL.

The rearrangement uses TRBV28 and TRBJ2-4, with 7 bases matching TRBD1. Trimming removed 2 bases from V and 3 bases from J; junction bases left unmatched: 7. This CDR3 contains 16 residues. The germline V gene has CDR1 MDHEN and CDR2 SYDVKM. The CDR3 loop reads CASSLALQGIKNIQYF. The DNA for the CDR3 is TGTGCCAGCAGTTTAGCCCTACAGGGGATCAAAAACATTCAGTACTTC.

The rearrangement uses TRBV30 and TRBJ2-7, with 9 bases aligning to TRBD1. V lost 2 bases, J lost 6 bases, and 2 bases stayed unmatched. This CDR3 region has 12 residues. CDR1 GTSNPN and CDR2 SVGIG come from the germline V gene (reference sequence). The CDR3: CAWSLTGGEQYF. The CDR3 coding sequence is TGTGCCTGGAGTTTGACAGGGGGCGAGCAGTACTTC.

The chain combines TRBV5-5 with TRBJ1-4; maybe TRBD1 (6 bases). CDR3 size: 15 residues. In germline, CDR1 is SGHKS, CDR2 YYEKEE (reference sequence). V lost 0 bases and J lost 7, with 13 bases in between. DNA of the CDR3: TGTGCCAGCAGCTTGGTGGGGGCGCGTGGTGAAAAACTGTTTTTT. It is translated as CASSLVGARGEKLFF.

This clone was observed once. The chain links TRBV5-6 to TRBJ2-1, with 9 nucleotides matching TRBD1. The germline V gene has CDR1 SGHDT and CDR2 YYEEEE. The junction had 11 bases not matched to a gene; V was cut back by 4 bases and J by 9 bases. The CDR3 runs 15 residues. CDR3 loop: CASSIWTGDLREQFF. CDR3 nucleotides: TGTGCCAGCAGCATCTGGACAGGGGACCTGCGTGAGCAGTTCTTC.

The chain couples TRBV13 to TRBJ2-7; no clear D gene. The CDR3 is made up of 13 amino acids. Between the trimmed V and J ends, which lost 2 bases and 2 bases, there was a span of 7 bases. Germline V gene sequence: CDR1 PRHDT, CDR2 FYEKMQ (reference sequence). CDR3 amino acids: CASSLYHTYEQYF. DNA of the CDR3: TGTGCCAGCAGCTTATACCACACCTACGAGCAGTACTTC.

The V and J genes are TRBV6-4 and TRBJ2-3; D uncertain. Germline V gene data show CDR1 as MRHNA and CDR2 as SNTAGT. The CDR3 totals 13 residues. Trimming pared 2 bases from V and 9 bases from J, leaving 12 bases between. The DNA for the CDR3 is TGTGCCAGCAGTGACGGAGCGCCGGCGACGCAGTATTTT. Encoded protein: CASSDGAPATQYF.

The gene calls are TRBV5-1 and TRBJ2-3, with 8 bases aligning to TRBD2. CDR1 is SGHRS, CDR2 YFSETQ, per germline. The junction had 21 bases not matched to a gene; V was cut back by 4 bases and J by 2 bases. CDR3 length: 20 amino acids. The CDR3, as DNA: TGCGCCAGCAGCCCCCTTACTTCCACGGGAGGGGGGAGAAACACAGATACGCAGTATTTT. Translated, it gives CASSPLTSTGGGRNTDTQYF. Looking up the rest from reference TRBV5-1 and TRBJ2-3 gives the full variable domain: KAGVTQTPRYLIKTRGQQVTLSCSPISGHRSVSWYQQTPGQGLQFLFEYFSETQRNKGNFPGRFSGRQFSNSRSEMNVSTLELGDSALYLCASSPLTSTGGGRNTDTQYFGPGTRLTVL.

The rearrangement joins TRBV28 to TRBJ1-3; D might be TRBD1 (5 bases). In germline, CDR1 is MDHEN, CDR2 SYDVKM. The CDR3 contains 16 residues. The ends were cut back, 8 bases at V and 0 bases at J, with 17 bases in the middle. CDR3 in DNA: TGTGCCAGCGTCGGGGGAAAGGGGCACTCTGGAAACACCATATATTTT. The encoded protein is CASVGGKGHSGNTIYF.

The rearrangement uses TRBV14 and TRBJ2-3; D is unclear. Germline CDR1 is SGHDN and CDR2 is FVKESK. There are 17 residues in the CDR3. V gave up 2 bases and J gave up 7 bases, with 22 bases separating them. The CDR3 DNA reads as TGTGCCAGCAGCCAACCCTTTGCCGGTGTACGGGCGCATACGCAGTATTTT. It encodes CASSQPFAGVRAHTQYF.

This clone is a singleton in its sample. V usage is TRBV27 and J usage is TRBJ2-2; perhaps TRBD2 as D (5 bases). Germline V CDR1 and CDR2: MNHEY, SMNVEV (reference sequence). This CDR3 region has 13 residues. V lost 3 bases to trimming and J lost 7 bases, with 9 bases between them. The CDR3 DNA sequence: TGTGCCAGCAGTTTCTCGGGGTTCGGGGAGCTGTTTTTT. Translated, it gives CASSFSGFGELFF.

The rearrangement joins TRBV27 to TRBJ2-1, with D maybe TRBD2 (6 bases). Trimming cost V 6 bases and J 9 bases, with 9 bases left between them. The CDR3 length is 11 residues. Germline V lookup: CDR1 MNHEY, CDR2 SMNVEV (reference sequence). The CDR3 sequence: CASRTGVEQFF. For the CDR3, the DNA is TGTGCCAGCAGAACGGGAGTTGAGCAGTTCTTC.

The chain uses TRBV7-9 and TRBJ1-2, with D perhaps TRBD1 (5 bases). Germline V CDR1 and CDR2: SEHNR, FQNEAQ (reference sequence). Trimming shortened V by 5 bases and J by 0 bases, and 13 bases separated the two germline ends. This CDR3 contains 15 residues. CDR3 nucleotide sequence: TGTGCCAGCAGCCCCGGGGGGGGAACTAACTATGGCTACACCTTC. Amino acid sequence: CASSPGGGTNYGYTF.

The V gene is TRBV30, the J gene TRBJ1-1; 10 bases agree with TRBD1. The germline CDR1 and CDR2 sequences are GTSNPN and SVGIG (reference sequence). There are 12 residues in the CDR3. The V segment lost 0 bases and the J segment 12 bases; nucleotides outside the gene matches: 4. DNA of the CDR3: TGTGCCTGGAGTGTTCCGGGACAGGGGACTTTCTTT. This sequence encodes CAWSVPGQGTFF. Supplemented by reference TRBV30 and TRBJ1-1, the full variable domain reads SQTIHQWPATLVQPVGSPLSLECTVEGTSNPNLYWYRQAAGRGLQLLFYSVGIGQISSEVPQNLSASRPQDRQFILSSKKLLLSDSGFYLCAWSVPGQGTFFGQGTRLTVV.

The chain links TRBV11-2 to TRBJ2-7, with D perhaps TRBD1 (5 bases). CDR1 is SGHAT and CDR2 is FQNNGV in the germline V gene. CDR3 length: 15 residues. Trimming removed 5 bases at V and 2 bases at J, with 16 bases between. CDR3 sequence (DNA): TGTGCCAGCAGCCAAGGGGTAGCTATAGCCTACGAGCAGTACTTC. As protein: CASSQGVAIAYEQYF. The whole variable domain, filled in from reference TRBV11-2 and TRBJ2-7, reads EAGVAQSPRYKIIEKRQSVAFWCNPISGHATLYWYQQILGQGPKLLIQFQNNGVVDDSQLPKDRFSAERLKGVDSTLKIQPAKLEDSAVYLCASSQGVAIAYEQYFGPGTRLTVT.

The chain carries TRBV19 and TRBJ2-3, with 9 nucleotides matching TRBD2. The V segment lost 1 base and the J segment 3 bases; nucleotides outside the gene matches: 5. Germline V gene sequence: CDR1 LNHDA, CDR2 SQIVND (reference sequence). This CDR3 contains 16 residues. The DNA of the CDR3 is TGTGCCAGTAGTATAGGAGGTCTAGCGGGGACAGATACGCAGTATTTT. It is translated as CASSIGGLAGTDTQYF.

J is TRBJ1-3 and V is TRBV7-3; D perhaps matches TRBD1 (5 bases). Germline lookup yields CDR1 SGHTA and CDR2 FQGTGA. The CDR3 totals 16 residues. V lost 1 base and J lost 4, with 14 bases in between. CDR3 loop: CASSLNGRGSGNTIYF. Here the CDR3 DNA reads TGTGCCAGCAGCTTAAACGGGCGGGGCTCAGGAAACACCATATATTTT. The entire variable domain, with the rest obtained from reference TRBV7-3 and TRBJ1-3, is as follows: GAGVSQTPSNKVTEKGKYVELRCDPISGHTALYWYRQSLGQGPEFLIYFQGTGAADDSGLPNDRFFAVRPEGSVSTLKIQRTERGDSAVYLCASSLNGRGSGNTIYFGEGSWLTVV.

The chain couples TRBV19 to TRBJ2-7; possibly TRBD1 or TRBD2 for D (5 bases each). The CDR3 runs 11 residues. V was cut by 9 bases and J by 4 bases, with 10 bases left in between. Germline V gives CDR1 LNHDA, CDR2 SQIVND (reference sequence). The CDR3 is CASRGVYEQYF. CDR3 in DNA: TGTGCCAGCCGAGGGGTTTACGAGCAGTACTTC.

This clone has just one count. The chain links TRBV11-1 to TRBJ2-5; perhaps TRBD1 as D (5 bases). V dropped 1 base and J dropped 5 bases, with 11 bases sitting between them. Germline-derived CDR1 and CDR2 are SGHAT and FQDESV (reference sequence). The CDR3 is 14 amino acids. CDR3 nucleotide sequence: TGTGCCAGCAGCTTAGGCGGCAGGGCGGAGACCCAGTACTTC. Amino acids: CASSLGGRAETQYF. Based on the CDR3 plus reference TRBV11-1 and TRBJ2-5, the full variable domain is EAEVAQSPRYKITEKSQAVAFWCDPISGHATLYWYRQILGQGPELLVQFQDESVVDDSQLPKDRFSAERLKGVDSTLKIQPAELGDSAMYLCASSLGGRAETQYFGPGTRLLVL.

This clone was recorded once. This rearrangement joins TRBV7-9 to TRBJ2-7; D may be TRBD1 or TRBD2 (5 bases each). The CDR3 totals 14 residues. Germline CDR1 is SEHNR and CDR2 is FQNEAQ (reference sequence). Trimming removed 6 bases from V and 7 bases from J, with 19 bases in between. In nucleotides, the CDR3 is TGTGCCAGCAGACGAACCGGGGCTATCGATGAGCAGTACTTC. Its translation is CASRRTGAIDEQYF. Using reference TRBV7-9 and TRBJ2-7 for the parts outside the CDR3, the full variable domain is DTGVSQNPRHKITKRGQNVTFRCDPISEHNRLYWYRQTLGQGPEFLTYFQNEAQLEKSRLLSDRFSAERPKGSFSTLEIQRTEQGDSAMYLCASRRTGAIDEQYFGPGTRLTVT.

The V call is TRBV7-2, the J call TRBJ1-1, with D perhaps TRBD1 (5 bases). Per germline, CDR1 SGHTA and CDR2 FQGNSA. The CDR3 extends over 14 amino acids. V was clipped by 7 bases and J by 0 bases, with 12 bases between them. The CDR3 spells CASTQTAMNTEAFF. For the CDR3, the DNA is TGTGCCAGCACCCAGACAGCTATGAACACTGAAGCTTTCTTT. The entire variable domain, with the rest obtained from reference TRBV7-2 and TRBJ1-1, is as follows: GAGVSQSPSNKVTEKGKDVELRCDPISGHTALYWYRQSLGQGLEFLIYFQGNSAPDKSGLPSDRFSAERTGGSVSTLTIQRTQQEDSAVYLCASTQTAMNTEAFFGQGTRLTVV.